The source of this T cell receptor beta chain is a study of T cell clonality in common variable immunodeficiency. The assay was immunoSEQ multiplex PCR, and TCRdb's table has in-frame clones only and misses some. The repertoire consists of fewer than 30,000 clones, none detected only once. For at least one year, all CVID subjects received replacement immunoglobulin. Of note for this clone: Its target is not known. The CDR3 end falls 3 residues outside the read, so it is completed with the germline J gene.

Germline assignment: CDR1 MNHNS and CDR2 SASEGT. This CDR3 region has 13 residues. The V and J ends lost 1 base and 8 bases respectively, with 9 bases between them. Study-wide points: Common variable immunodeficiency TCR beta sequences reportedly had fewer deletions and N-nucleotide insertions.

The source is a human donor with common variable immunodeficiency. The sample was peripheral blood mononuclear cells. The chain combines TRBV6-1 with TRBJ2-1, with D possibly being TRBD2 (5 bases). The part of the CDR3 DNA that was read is TGTGCCAGCAGTGAAGTGGTGAGGGATGAG. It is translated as CASSEVVRDE. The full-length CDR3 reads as CASSEVVRDEQFF.